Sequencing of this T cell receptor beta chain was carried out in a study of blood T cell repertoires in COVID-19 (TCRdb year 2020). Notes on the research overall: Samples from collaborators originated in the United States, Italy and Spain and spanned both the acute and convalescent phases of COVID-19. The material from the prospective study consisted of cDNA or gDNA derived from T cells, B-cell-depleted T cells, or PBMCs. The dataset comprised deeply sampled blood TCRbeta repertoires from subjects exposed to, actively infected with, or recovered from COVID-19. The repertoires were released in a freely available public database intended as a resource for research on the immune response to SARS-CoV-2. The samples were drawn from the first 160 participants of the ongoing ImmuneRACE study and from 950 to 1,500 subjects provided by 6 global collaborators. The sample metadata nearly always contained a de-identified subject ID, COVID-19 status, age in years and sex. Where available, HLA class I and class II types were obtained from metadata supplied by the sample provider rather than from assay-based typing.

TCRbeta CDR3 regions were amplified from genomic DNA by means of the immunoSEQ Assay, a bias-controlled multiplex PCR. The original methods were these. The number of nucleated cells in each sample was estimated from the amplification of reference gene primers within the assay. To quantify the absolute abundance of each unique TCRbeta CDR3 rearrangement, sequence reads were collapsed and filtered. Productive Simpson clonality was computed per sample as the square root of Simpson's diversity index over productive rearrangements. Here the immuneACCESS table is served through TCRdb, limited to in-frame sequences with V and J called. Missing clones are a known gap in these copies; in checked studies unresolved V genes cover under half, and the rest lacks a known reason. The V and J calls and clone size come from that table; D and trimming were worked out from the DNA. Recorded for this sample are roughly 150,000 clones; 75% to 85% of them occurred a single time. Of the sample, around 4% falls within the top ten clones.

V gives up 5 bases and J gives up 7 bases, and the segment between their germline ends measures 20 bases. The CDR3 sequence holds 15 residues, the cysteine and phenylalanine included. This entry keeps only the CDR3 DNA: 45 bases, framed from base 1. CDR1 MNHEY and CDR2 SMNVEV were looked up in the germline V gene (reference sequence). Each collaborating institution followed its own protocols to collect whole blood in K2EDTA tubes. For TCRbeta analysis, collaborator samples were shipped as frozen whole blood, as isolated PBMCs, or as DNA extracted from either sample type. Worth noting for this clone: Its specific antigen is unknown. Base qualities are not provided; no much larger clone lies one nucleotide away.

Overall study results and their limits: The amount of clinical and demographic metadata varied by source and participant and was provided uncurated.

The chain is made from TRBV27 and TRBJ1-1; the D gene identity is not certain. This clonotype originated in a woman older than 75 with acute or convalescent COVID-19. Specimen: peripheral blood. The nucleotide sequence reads TGTGCCAGCAGTAGCCCCTCCCGGAGAGGCAGTGAAGCTTTCTTT. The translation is CASSSPSRRGSEAFF.